This passage covers 16 T cell receptor beta chains from one sample sequenced in a study of CD8 T cells in ankylosing spondylitis. TCRdb re-called the 5' RACE reads through MiXCR, storing one row per CDR3 protein. Of 250,000 to 350,000 distinct CDR3 sequences in the sample, approximately 20% were seen once. Sequenced input: blood, either unsorted or a sorted T cell fraction (not recorded which). These TCRs come from a male donor with ankylosing spondylitis or in good health (not recorded which).

Notes on this clonotype: One end of the junction varies from germline; a read error may be responsible. This rearrangement joins TRBV12-3 or TRBV12-4 to TRBJ2-1, with TRBD1 matching 8 bases. CDR3 length: 13 residues. CDR3 sequence: CASSLGTGEAQFF. The CDR3 bases are TGTGCCAGCAGCTTAGGGACAGGAGAGGCCCAGTTCTTC.

This clonotype has more than one count but fewer than ten. The chain combines TRBV6-2 or TRBV6-3 with TRBJ2-3; D unclear. V gave up 0 bases and J gave up 0 bases, with 7 bases separating them. This CDR3 is built from 15 residues. Germline V gene sequence: CDR1 MNHEY, CDR2 SVGEGT. The DNA of the CDR3 is TGTGCCAGCAGTTACTCGATTGTCAGCACAGATACGCAGTATTTT. Translating it yields CASSYSIVSTDTQYF.

The CDR3 nucleotides read TGTGCCAGCAGCAATAGAGGTTGGACAGATACGCAGTATTTT. This encodes CASSNRGWTDTQYF. This rearrangement joins TRBV7-8 to TRBJ2-3; no clear D gene. V gave up 5 bases and J gave up 3 bases, with 12 bases separating them. The CDR3 extends over 14 amino acids. The germline gives CDR1 SGHVS, CDR2 FQNEAQ. The variable domain in full, with the rest retrieved from reference TRBV7-8 and TRBJ2-3, is GAGVSQSPRYKVAKRGQDVALRCDPISGHVSLFWYQQALGQGPEFLTYFQNEAQLDKSGLPSDRFFAERPEGSVSTLKIQRTQQEDSAVYLCASSNRGWTDTQYFGPGTRLTVL.

V is TRBV12-5 and J is TRBJ2-7; 8 bases agree with TRBD2. The V gene's germline CDR1 is LGHNT and CDR2 FRNRAP. With 5 bases clipped from V and 2 bases from J, the junction kept 5 bases outside the gene matches. The CDR3 extends over 14 amino acids. CDR3 amino acids: CASGPGTRAYEQYV. CDR3 bases: TGTGCTAGTGGTCCCGGGACTAGGGCCTACGAGCAGTACGTC.

The sample holds a few counts of this clonotype. V and J are TRBV20-1 and TRBJ1-1, with 7 nucleotides matching TRBD1. The CDR3 length is 12 residues. Germline values: CDR1 DFQATT, CDR2 SNEGSKA (reference sequence). The CDR3 DNA sequence: TGCACCGCGACAGGGACGAACACTGAAGCTTTCTTT. Residues: CTATGTNTEAFF.

This clonotype was observed a few times. The V and J genes are TRBV5-1 and TRBJ2-1; 10 nucleotides align to TRBD2. V lost 1 base to trimming and J lost 8 bases; unmatched junction nucleotides: 3. In germline, CDR1 is SGHRS, CDR2 YFSETQ. This CDR3 is 14 amino acids long. The CDR3 is CASSLSGRAHEQFF. The CDR3, as DNA: TGCGCCAGCAGCTTGAGCGGGAGGGCTCATGAGCAGTTCTTC.

Points on this clonotype: Just one base apart from a much larger clone, this may be a read error. This chain uses TRBV20-1 with TRBJ1-3, with D hard to call. The CDR3 extends over 14 amino acids. Per germline, CDR1 DFQATT and CDR2 SNEGSKA (reference sequence). CDR3 protein: CSVRDHRSGNTIYF. As DNA, the CDR3 is TGCAGTGTTAGAGATCACCGCTCTGGAAACACCATATATTTT.

In its sample, this clonotype was seen a few times. The J gene is TRBJ1-2, the V gene TRBV2, with unresolved D. The germline CDR1 and CDR2 sequences are SNHLY and FYNNEI. This CDR3 contains 12 residues. The V end was cut by 4 bases, the J end by 8 bases, with 11 bases between. Here the CDR3 reads CASSAGTGGYTF. For the CDR3, the DNA is TGTGCCAGCAGTGCAGGAACGGGAGGCTACACCTTC.

J is TRBJ2-7 and V is TRBV9, with D tentatively TRBD2 (6 bases). V was cut by 0 bases and J by 2 bases, with 9 bases left in between. The CDR3 has 14 residues. The germline CDR1 and CDR2 sequences are SGDLS and YYNGEE. The DNA of the CDR3 is TGTGCCAGCAGCGTAGGACTAGGTCCCTACGAGCAGTACGTC. As protein: CASSVGLGPYEQYV.

This clonotype was counted between two and nine times. This chain joins TRBV28 and TRBJ1-5, with D possibly TRBD1 on 5 matching bases. Germline V lookup: CDR1 MDHEN, CDR2 SYDVKM. CDR3 length equals 12 residues. V lost 9 bases and J 7 bases, leaving 13 bases between the germline ends. In DNA, the CDR3 is TGTGCCAGTACACAGGCGATGCAGCCCCAGCATTTT. Its translation: CASTQAMQPQHF.

This clonotype was observed at least ten times. The V and J genes are TRBV9 and TRBJ2-3, with TRBD2 matching 9 bases. CDR1 SGDLS and CDR2 YYNGEE come from the germline V gene. The CDR3 spans 14 residues. V dropped 2 bases and J dropped 4; count of bases not matched to a gene: 2. The CDR3 is CASSVAGGPDTQYF. The CDR3 nucleotides are TGTGCCAGCAGCGTCGCGGGAGGGCCAGATACGCAGTATTTT.

This clonotype occurred a few times. This sequence joins TRBV3-1 and TRBJ1-5, with D tentatively TRBD1 (6 bases). Germline V lookup: CDR1 LGHDT, CDR2 YNNKEL (reference sequence). The CDR3 has 19 residues. Trimming pared 1 base from V and 6 bases from J, leaving 25 bases between. CDR3 protein: CASSQGKTQGRGGSQPQHF. In DNA, the CDR3 is TGTGCCAGCAGCCAAGGAAAAACGCAGGGGAGGGGTGGAAGTCAGCCCCAGCATTTT.

This clonotype was seen at least ten times. Here the CDR3 DNA reads TGTGCCAGCAGTAGGGGCACTCAGCCCCAGCATTTT. Amino acid sequence: CASSRGTQPQHF. V is TRBV12-3 or TRBV12-4 and J is TRBJ1-5; a weak D match, TRBD1 (5 bases). Trimming removed 5 bases at V and 6 bases at J, with 8 bases between. This CDR3 has 12 residues.

V and J are TRBV3-1 and TRBJ2-2; 10 bases are shared with TRBD1. The CDR3 loop spans 18 amino acids. Germline CDR1 reads LGHDT; CDR2 reads YNNKEL (reference sequence). V lost 0 bases to trimming and J lost 3 bases; unmatched junction nucleotides: 7. CDR3 sequence reads: CASSQEIGGTGDTGELFF. CDR3 sequence (DNA): TGTGCCAGCAGCCAAGAAATTGGCGGGACAGGGGACACCGGGGAGCTGTTTTTT.

The rearrangement links TRBV15 to TRBJ1-6; TRBD1 matches 7 bases. The CDR3 length is 16 residues. Germline V gives CDR1 LNHNV, CDR2 YYDKDF (reference sequence). Losses at the gene ends were 0 bases for V and 10 bases for J; bases not matched to a gene: 9. CDR3 DNA sequence: TGTGCCACCAGCAGAGAGGACAGGCGACCTACATCACCCCTCCACTTT. Translation gives CATSREDRRPTSPLHF.

V and J are TRBV20-1 and TRBJ2-3; D remains unclear. Looked up from germline, CDR1 is DFQATT and CDR2 is SNEGSKA (reference sequence). This CDR3 has 13 residues. V lost 1 base to trimming and J lost 4 bases, with 9 bases between them. The CDR3 nucleotides read TGCAGTGCTAGAGGAATAGTTGCAGATACGCAGTATTTT. Translation gives CSARGIVADTQYF.